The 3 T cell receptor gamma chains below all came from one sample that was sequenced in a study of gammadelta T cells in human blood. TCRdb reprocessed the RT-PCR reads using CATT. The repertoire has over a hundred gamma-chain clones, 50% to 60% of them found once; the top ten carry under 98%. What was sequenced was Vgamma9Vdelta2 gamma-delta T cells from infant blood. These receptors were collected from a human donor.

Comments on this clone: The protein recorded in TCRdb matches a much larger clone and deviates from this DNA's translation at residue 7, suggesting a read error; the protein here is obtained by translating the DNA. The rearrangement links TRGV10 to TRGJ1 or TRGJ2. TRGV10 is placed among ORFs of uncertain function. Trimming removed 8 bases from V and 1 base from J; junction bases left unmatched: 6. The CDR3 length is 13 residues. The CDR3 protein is CAAWDGNYYKKLF. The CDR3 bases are TGTGCTGCGTGGGATGGCAATTATTATAAGAAACTCTTT.

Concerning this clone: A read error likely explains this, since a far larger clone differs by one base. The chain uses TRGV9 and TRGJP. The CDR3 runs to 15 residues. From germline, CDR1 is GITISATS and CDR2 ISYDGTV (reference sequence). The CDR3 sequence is CALGEQELGKKIKVF. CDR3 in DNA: TGTGCCTTGGGGGAGCAAGAGTTGGGCAAAAAAATCAAGGTATTT.

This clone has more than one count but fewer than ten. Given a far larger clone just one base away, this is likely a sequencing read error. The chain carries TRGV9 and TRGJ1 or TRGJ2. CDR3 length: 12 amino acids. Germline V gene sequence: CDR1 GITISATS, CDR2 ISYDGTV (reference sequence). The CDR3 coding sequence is TGTGCCTTGTGGGAGGGGCGTTATGAGAAACTCTTT. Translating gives CALWEGRYEKLF.